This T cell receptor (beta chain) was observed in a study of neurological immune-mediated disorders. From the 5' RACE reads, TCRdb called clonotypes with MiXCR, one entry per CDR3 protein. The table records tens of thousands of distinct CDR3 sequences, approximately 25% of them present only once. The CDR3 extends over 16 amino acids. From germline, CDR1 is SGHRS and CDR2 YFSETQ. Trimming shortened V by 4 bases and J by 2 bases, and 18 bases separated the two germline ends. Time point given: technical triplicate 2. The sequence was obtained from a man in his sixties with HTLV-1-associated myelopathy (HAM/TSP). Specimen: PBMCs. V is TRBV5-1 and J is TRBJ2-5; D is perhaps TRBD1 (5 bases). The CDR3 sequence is CASSQGSVIPQETQYF. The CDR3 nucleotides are TGCGCCAGCAGCCAGGGATCTGTTATACCGCAAGAGACCCAGTACTTC.